These 3 T cell receptor beta chains originate from one sample sequenced in a study of T-cell memory formation after mild COVID-19. TCRdb reprocessed the 5' RACE reads with MiXCR, giving one entry per CDR3 protein. This sample has 150,000 or so distinct CDR3 sequences, with approximately 15% found just once. The sample comprised PBMCs or a T cell subset sorted from them (not recorded which). The receptor set was obtained from an adult woman who had mild COVID-19 (a few samples of this study predate the infection). Cell type and time point are not known.

This clonotype was seen more than once but under ten times. This chain uses TRBV5-4 with TRBJ2-3; 7 positions agree with TRBD2. Germline CDR1 is SGHNT and CDR2 is YYREEE (reference sequence). J was trimmed by 3 bases and V by 0 bases; bases with no gene match: 10. The CDR3 is 17 amino acids. In DNA form, the CDR3 reads TGTGCCAGCAGCTTGGGAAGCACTGGCGGGAGTACAGATACGCAGTATTTT. This codes for CASSLGSTGGSTDTQYF.

This clonotype was detected many times. This chain joins TRBV27 and TRBJ2-1, with 10 bases lining up with TRBD1. Germline values: CDR1 MNHEY, CDR2 SMNVEV (reference sequence). Losses at the gene ends were 9 bases for V and 9 bases for J; bases not matched to a gene: 11. The CDR3 length is 14 residues. CDR3 residues: CASEDRGRVGEQFF. CDR3 bases: TGTGCCAGTGAAGACAGGGGGCGGGTCGGTGAGCAGTTCTTC.

V and J are TRBV7-6 and TRBJ2-3; TRBD2 aligns across 8 bases. J was trimmed by 4 bases and V by 4 bases; bases with no gene match: 7. Germline V gives CDR1 SGHVS, CDR2 FNYEAQ. The CDR3 extends over 15 amino acids. CDR3: CASSSSGSQADTQYF. The CDR3 nucleotides are TGTGCCAGCAGCTCCAGCGGGAGCCAAGCAGATACGCAGTATTTT.